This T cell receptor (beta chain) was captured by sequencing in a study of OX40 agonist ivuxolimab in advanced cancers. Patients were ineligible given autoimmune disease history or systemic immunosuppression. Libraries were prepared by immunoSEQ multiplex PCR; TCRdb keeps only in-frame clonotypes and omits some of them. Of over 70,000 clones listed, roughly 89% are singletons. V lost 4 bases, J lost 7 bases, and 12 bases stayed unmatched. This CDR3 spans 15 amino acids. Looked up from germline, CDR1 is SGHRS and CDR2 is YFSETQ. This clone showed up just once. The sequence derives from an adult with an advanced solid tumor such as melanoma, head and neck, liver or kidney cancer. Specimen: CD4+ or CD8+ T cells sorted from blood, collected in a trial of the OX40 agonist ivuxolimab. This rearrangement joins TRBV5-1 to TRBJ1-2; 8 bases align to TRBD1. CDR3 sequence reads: CASSPETGDYGGYTF. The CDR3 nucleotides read TGCGCCAGCAGCCCAGAGACAGGGGATTACGGTGGCTACACCTTC.